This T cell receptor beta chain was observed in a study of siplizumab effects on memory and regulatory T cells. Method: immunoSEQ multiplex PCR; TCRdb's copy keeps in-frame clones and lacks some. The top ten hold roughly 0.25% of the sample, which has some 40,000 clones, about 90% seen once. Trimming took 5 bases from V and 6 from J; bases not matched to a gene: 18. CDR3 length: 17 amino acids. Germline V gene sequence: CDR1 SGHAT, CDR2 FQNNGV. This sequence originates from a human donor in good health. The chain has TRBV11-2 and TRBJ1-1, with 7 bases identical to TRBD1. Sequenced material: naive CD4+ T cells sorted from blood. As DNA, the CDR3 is TGTGCCAGCAGCCAACCAGACAGGGCGAAGATAGTCCCTGAAGCTTTCTTT. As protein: CASSQPDRAKIVPEAFF.